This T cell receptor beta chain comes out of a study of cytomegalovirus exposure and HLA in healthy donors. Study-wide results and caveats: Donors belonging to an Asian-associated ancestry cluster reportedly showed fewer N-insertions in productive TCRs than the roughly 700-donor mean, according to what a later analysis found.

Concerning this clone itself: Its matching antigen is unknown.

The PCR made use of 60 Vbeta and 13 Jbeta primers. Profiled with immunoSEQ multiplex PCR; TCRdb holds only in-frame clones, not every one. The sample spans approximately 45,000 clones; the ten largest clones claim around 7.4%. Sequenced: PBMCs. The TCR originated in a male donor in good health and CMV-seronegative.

The CDR3 nucleotides are TGTGCCAGCAGTGCGATTCCGCCCCAGCATTTT. Translating it yields CASSAIPPQHF. The rearrangement links TRBV28 to TRBJ1-5; no definite D call. The CDR3 has 11 amino acids. Germline V lookup: CDR1 MDHEN, CDR2 SYDVKM. V was pared by 5 bases and J by 9 bases, with 8 bases between.